The rows below give T cell receptor beta chains drawn from one sample of a study of radiation and T cells in renal cell carcinoma. The protocol was immunoSEQ multiplex PCR, while the TCRdb copy is restricted to in-frame clones and leaves out a portion. Of some 100,000 clones in the sample, approximately 80% were seen once. The sequenced sample was blood, obtained from a patient whose treatment included radiotherapy and nephrectomy. These receptors were obtained from a man between 60 and 70 years old with renal cell carcinoma. The CDR3 runs from the conserved cysteine through the conserved F or W. Each record gives: V gene, CDR3 length, clone size, D gene, J gene, CDR3 protein, CDR3 DNA. The D gene is left open where the match is weak. A row's size may be missing; if present it is once, few, many or a size class.

>TRBV7-9|15|NA|TRBD1|TRBJ1-4
CASSLGQGATEKLFF
TGTGCCAGCAGCTTAGGACAGGGGGCTACTGAAAAACTGTTTTTT
>TRBV5-1|15|NA|NA|TRBJ1-5
CASSVDSYSNQPQHF
TGCGCCAGCAGCGTGGACAGTTATAGCAATCAGCCCCAGCATTTT
>TRBV5-4|14|NA|NA|TRBJ2-7
CASSLPDASYEQYF
TGTGCCAGCAGCTTGCCGGACGCATCCTACGAGCAGTACTTC
>TRBV30|12|NA|NA|TRBJ2-2
CAWSVRTGELFF
TGTGCCTGGAGTGTTAGAACCGGGGAGCTGTTTTTT
>TRBV5-6|13|many|NA|TRBJ1-4
CASSFSANEKLFF
TGTGCCAGCAGCTTTTCGGCTAATGAAAAACTGTTTTTT
>TRBV4-1|16|NA|NA|TRBJ1-1
CASSQEVKGIGTEAFF
TGCGCCAGCAGCCAAGAGGTTAAGGGTATCGGCACTGAAGCTTTCTTT
>TRBV30|13|NA|NA|TRBJ2-1
CAFLPGRYNEQFF
TGTGCCTTTCTACCCGGGAGATACAATGAGCAGTTCTTC
>TRBV25-1|13|NA|NA|TRBJ2-2
CASSELDTGELFF
TGTGCCAGCAGTGAATTGGACACCGGGGAGCTGTTTTTT
>TRBV29-1|14|NA|NA|TRBJ2-1
CSVVAGQVGNEQFF
TGCAGCGTTGTCGCGGGGCAGGTTGGAAATGAGCAGTTCTTC
>TRBV7-9|16|NA|TRBD1|TRBJ1-2
CASSSSKDREVYGYTF
TGTGCCAGCAGCTCCTCAAAGGACAGGGAAGTATATGGCTACACCTTC
>TRBV10-3|15|NA|NA|TRBJ2-2
CAISVVGQDTGELFF
TGTGCCATCAGTGTGGTGGGCCAGGACACCGGGGAGCTGTTTTTT
>TRBV19|13|NA|NA|TRBJ1-4
CASSIGVGEKLFF
TGTGCCAGTAGTATCGGCGTTGGTGAAAAACTGTTTTTT
>TRBV6-1|12|NA|NA|TRBJ2-3
CASKRVADTQYF
TGTGCCAGCAAAAGAGTGGCAGATACGCAGTATTTT
>TRBV19|14|NA|NA|TRBJ1-1
CASSMMGVGTEAFF
TGTGCCAGTAGTATGATGGGGGTAGGGACTGAAGCTTTCTTT
>TRBV5-1|15|once|NA|TRBJ2-1
CASSFTGLSPHEQFF
TGCGCCAGCAGCTTTACGGGCCTGAGCCCCCATGAGCAGTTCTTC
>TRBV6-5|13|NA|NA|TRBJ2-2
CASTRGGTGELFF
TGTGCCAGCACCAGAGGGGGAACCGGGGAGCTGTTTTTT
>TRBV10-2|13|NA|TRBD2|TRBJ2-7
CASSQREVNEQYF
TGCGCCAGCTCCCAGCGGGAGGTAAACGAGCAGTACTTC
>TRBV7-8|17|NA|NA|TRBJ1-5
CASSVGSGVYSNQPQHF
TGTGCCAGCAGTGTAGGGTCAGGGGTTTATAGCAATCAGCCCCAGCATTTT
>TRBV6-4|17|NA|NA|TRBJ2-1
CASRTTQGAGEWNEQFF
TGTGCCAGCAGGACAACCCAGGGGGCGGGAGAGTGGAATGAGCAGTTCTTC
>TRBV25-1|15|once|TRBD1|TRBJ1-6
CASSEFTGGLSPLHF
TGTGCCAGCAGTGAATTTACAGGGGGGTTGTCACCCCTCCACTTT
>TRBV28|15|NA|TRBD1|TRBJ2-7
CASSQTGAYSYEQYF
TGTGCCAGCAGTCAGACAGGGGCCTACTCCTACGAGCAGTACTTC
>TRBV5-1|16|NA|NA|TRBJ2-1
CASSLVSGRSYNEQFF
TGCGCCAGCAGCTTGGTTTCGGGCCGCTCCTACAATGAGCAGTTCTTC
>TRBV5-8|16|NA|NA|TRBJ2-1
CASSLGRGWFNNEQFF
TGTGCCAGCAGCTTGGGGCGGGGCTGGTTCAACAATGAGCAGTTCTTC